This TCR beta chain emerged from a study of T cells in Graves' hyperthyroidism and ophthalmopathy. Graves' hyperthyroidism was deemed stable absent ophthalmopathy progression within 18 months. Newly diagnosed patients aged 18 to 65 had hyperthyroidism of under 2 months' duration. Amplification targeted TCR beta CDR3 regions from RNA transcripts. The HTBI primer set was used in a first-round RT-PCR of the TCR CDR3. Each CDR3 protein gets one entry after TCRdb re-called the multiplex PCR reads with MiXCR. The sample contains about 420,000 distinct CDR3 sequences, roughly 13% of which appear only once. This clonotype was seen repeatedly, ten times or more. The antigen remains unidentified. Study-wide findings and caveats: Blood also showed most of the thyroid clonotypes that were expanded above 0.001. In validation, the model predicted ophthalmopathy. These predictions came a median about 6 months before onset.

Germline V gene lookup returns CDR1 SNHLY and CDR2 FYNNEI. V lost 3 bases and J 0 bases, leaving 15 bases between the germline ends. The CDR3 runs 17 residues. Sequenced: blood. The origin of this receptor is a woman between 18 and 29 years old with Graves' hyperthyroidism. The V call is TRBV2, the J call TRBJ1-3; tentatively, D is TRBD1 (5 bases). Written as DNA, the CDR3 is TGTGCCAGCAGTGAGTTGGCGGGTGGGACCTCTGGAAACACCATATATTTT. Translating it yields CASSELAGGTSGNTIYF.